These 29 T cell receptor beta chains were all obtained from the same sample, sequenced in a study of blood T cell repertoires in COVID-19. The repertoire was sequenced with immunoSEQ multiplex PCR; TCRdb's copy has only in-frame clones and lacks some. This table holds about 99,000 clones, roughly 84% found once. Material for sequencing was peripheral blood. The receptors were sampled from a man aged 65-85 years with active or convalescent COVID-19.

V gene TRBV2 combines with J gene TRBJ2-3, with a possible D match to TRBD2 (6 bases). CDR1 is SNHLY, CDR2 FYNNEI, per germline. The V end lost 7 bases, the J end lost 2 bases, and 16 bases lay between the germline ends. This CDR3 has 15 amino acids. DNA of the CDR3: TGTGCCAGCAACGAGGTGGACTACCCCACAGATACGCAGTATTTT. Translation gives CASNEVDYPTDTQYF.

The chain links TRBV2 to TRBJ2-7, with TRBD1 matching over 8 bases. After removal of 6 bases from V and 0 bases from J, the junction contained 4 bases not matched to a gene. The germline V gene has CDR1 SNHLY and CDR2 FYNNEI. CDR3 length: 14 residues. CDR3 loop: CASRRTGTSYEQYF. The CDR3 nucleotides read TGTGCCAGCAGGAGGACAGGGACCTCCTACGAGCAGTACTTC. The complete variable domain, with remaining parts taken from reference TRBV2 and TRBJ2-7, reads EPEVTQTPSHQVTQMGQEVILRCVPISNHLYFYWYRQILGQKVEFLVSFYNNEISEKSEIFDDQFSVERPDGSNFTLKIRSTKLEDSAMYFCASRRTGTSYEQYFGPGTRLTVT.

The CDR3 sequence is CASSLSGTSFTGELFF. DNA for the CDR3: TGTGCCAGCAGCTTAAGCGGGACCTCATTCACCGGGGAGCTGTTTTTT. The chain couples TRBV7-3 to TRBJ2-2, with D possibly being TRBD2 (6 bases). Trimming left V 1 base short and J 4 bases short, with 13 bases between. Germline loops: CDR1 SGHTA, CDR2 FQGTGA. The CDR3 covers 16 residues.

The chain is built from TRBV12-3 or TRBV12-4 and TRBJ1-1; no clear D gene. Trimming removed 7 bases at V and 1 base at J, with 10 bases between. This CDR3 is 13 amino acids long. The CDR3 DNA reads TGTGCCAGCAAGCGAGGCGGGAACACTGAAGCTTTCTTT. It yields the protein CASKRGGNTEAFF.

The chain carries TRBV6-4 and TRBJ1-6; D perhaps matches TRBD1 (5 bases). Trimming stripped 8 bases from V and 7 bases from J, with 24 bases between. CDR1 and CDR2 from the germline V gene are MRHNA and SNTAGT. CDR3 length: 17 residues. The CDR3 DNA sequence: TGTGCCAGCGGGAGGGCAGGGCTTGAGGTGGGGAATTCACCCCTCCACTTT. Translating gives CASGRAGLEVGNSPLHF.

This clone was seen only a few times. The gene calls are TRBV5-4 and TRBJ1-1; 7 bases agree with TRBD1. The V segment lost 4 bases and the J segment 5 bases; nucleotides outside the gene matches: 17. This CDR3 is 17 amino acids long. The germline V gene encodes CDR1 SGHNT and CDR2 YYREEE (reference sequence). CDR3 sequence reads: CASSRPGQGGARTEAFF. DNA of the CDR3: TGTGCCAGCAGCCGGCCGGGCCAAGGGGGCGCGAGGACTGAAGCTTTCTTT.

The rearrangement links TRBV29-1 to TRBJ1-2; D perhaps matches TRBD1 (6 bases). Germline assignment: CDR1 SQVTM and CDR2 ANQGSEA. Trimming took off 0 bases at V and 7 bases at J, with 12 bases between the two ends. The CDR3 loop spans 13 amino acids. CDR3 protein: CSVEEGQGTGYTF. Written as DNA, the CDR3 is TGCAGCGTTGAAGAAGGCCAGGGGACTGGCTACACCTTC.

J is TRBJ2-5 and V is TRBV5-1, with 10 positions matching TRBD1. J lost 2 bases, V lost 0 bases, and 4 bases had no gene match. There are 16 residues in the CDR3. From germline, CDR1 is SGHRS and CDR2 YFSETQ. CDR3 sequence reads: CASSLGDRGRQETQYF. CDR3 sequence (DNA): TGCGCCAGCAGCTTGGGAGACAGGGGGCGACAAGAGACCCAGTACTTC. Drawing the rest from reference TRBV5-1 and TRBJ2-5, the complete variable domain is KAGVTQTPRYLIKTRGQQVTLSCSPISGHRSVSWYQQTPGQGLQFLFEYFSETQRNKGNFPGRFSGRQFSNSRSEMNVSTLELGDSALYLCASSLGDRGRQETQYFGPGTRLLVL.

V and J are TRBV30 and TRBJ1-4, with D maybe TRBD1 (5 bases). This CDR3 spans 14 amino acids. Germline CDR1 and CDR2: GTSNPN and SVGIG (reference sequence). V was trimmed by 4 bases and J by 3 bases, leaving 12 bases between them. This chain's CDR3 is CAWNSGAANEKLFF. CDR3 DNA: TGTGCCTGGAATAGTGGGGCGGCTAATGAAAAACTGTTTTTT.

The rearrangement links TRBV2 to TRBJ2-7; weak D call: TRBD2 (6 bases). CDR3 length: 16 amino acids. V was pared by 3 bases and J by 7 bases, with 22 bases between. Germline lookup yields CDR1 SNHLY and CDR2 FYNNEI. The CDR3 region is CASSDFRGANLKEQYF. The CDR3 DNA reads as TGTGCCAGCAGTGATTTTCGCGGGGCGAACCTAAAGGAGCAGTACTTC.

The rearrangement uses TRBV3-1 (or the pseudogene TRBV3-2) and TRBJ2-7; 7 nucleotides align to TRBD1. This CDR3 spans 17 amino acids. V lost 0 bases, J lost 1 base, and 9 bases stayed unmatched. CDR1 and CDR2 (germline): LGHDT, YNNKEL (reference sequence). The CDR3 DNA sequence: TGTGCCAGCAGCCAAGAGGGGACAGCACCTCTGTCCTACGAGCAGTACTTC. Its protein product is CASSQEGTAPLSYEQYF.

This clone was detected only a few times. The chain uses TRBV18 and TRBJ1-1; no reliable D call. The V end lost 2 bases, the J end lost 1 base, and 8 bases lay between the germline ends. The germline V gene encodes CDR1 KGHSH and CDR2 LQKENI. The CDR3 totals 14 residues. CDR3 region: CASSPGGRNTEAFF. CDR3 bases: TGTGCCAGCTCACCAGGAGGGAGGAACACTGAAGCTTTCTTT.

The chain links TRBV19 to TRBJ1-2; 10 nucleotides agree with TRBD1. V lost 3 bases and J lost 3; bases outside the gene matches: 4. Per germline, CDR1 LNHDA and CDR2 SQIVND (reference sequence). The CDR3 is 15 residues long. In nucleotides, the CDR3 is TGTGCCAGTAGTATTACCGGGACAGGGGACTATGGCTACACCTTC. Its protein product is CASSITGTGDYGYTF.

As concerns this clone: Its ends do not fully match the called genes, so a read error is possible. The chain is built from TRBV4-2 and TRBJ2-4; tentatively, D is TRBD1 (5 bases). CDR1 and CDR2 (germline): LGHNA, YNFKEQ. This CDR3 spans 13 amino acids. CDR3 in DNA: TGTGCCAGCAGCCAAGATAGGGGTCATGGTGCGGTTTTC. Translated, it gives CASSQDRGHGAVF.

The chain recombines TRBV30 with TRBJ1-6, with 7 bases matching TRBD1. The CDR3 covers 15 residues. Per the germline V gene, CDR1 is GTSNPN and CDR2 is SVGIG (reference sequence). V dropped 4 bases and J dropped 10; count of bases not matched to a gene: 13. CDR3: CAWTVIDRDVSPLHF. The DNA of the CDR3 is TGTGCCTGGACAGTGATAGACAGGGATGTCTCACCCCTCCACTTT.

The chain has TRBV28 and TRBJ2-5, with TRBD2 matching over 12 bases. The CDR3 contains 16 residues. After removal of 4 bases from V and 4 bases from J, the junction contained 7 bases not matched to a gene. The germline V gene encodes CDR1 MDHEN and CDR2 SYDVKM. Here the CDR3 DNA reads TGTGCCAGCAGTTCCGCCCTAGCGGGGGGGCGAGAGACCCAGTACTTC. Protein sequence: CASSSALAGGRETQYF.

The rearrangement links TRBV7-3 to TRBJ2-1; 9 nucleotides agree with TRBD2. Germline CDR1 reads SGHTA; CDR2 reads FQGTGA. Losses at the gene ends were 1 base for V and 11 bases for J; bases not matched to a gene: 6. This CDR3 has 14 amino acids. CDR3 sequence (DNA): TGTGCCAGCAGCTTAATAGGCGGGGGGGCACAGCAGTTCTTC. This encodes CASSLIGGGAQQFF.

V usage is TRBV15 and J usage is TRBJ1-5; D call uncertain. Germline V gene sequence: CDR1 LNHNV, CDR2 YYDKDF (reference sequence). CDR3 length: 14 amino acids. V lost 3 bases to trimming and J lost 0 bases, with 6 bases between them. For the CDR3, the DNA is TGTGCCACCAGCAGGGAGTTTAGCAATCAGCCCCAGCATTTT. The encoded protein is CATSREFSNQPQHF.

This clone has a handful of counts. CDR3 nucleotide sequence: TGTGCCAGCAGGGCCGGGGGACAGCTCAATCAGCCCCAGCATTTT. Protein product: CASRAGGQLNQPQHF. The rearrangement links TRBV2 to TRBJ1-5, with 7 bases aligning to TRBD1. CDR1 and CDR2 (germline): SNHLY, FYNNEI. Germline trimming cut 6 bases from V and 3 bases from J; bases unmatched to any gene: 8. The CDR3 has 15 residues. The complete variable domain, with remaining parts taken from reference TRBV2 and TRBJ1-5, reads EPEVTQTPSHQVTQMGQEVILRCVPISNHLYFYWYRQILGQKVEFLVSFYNNEISEKSEIFDDQFSVERPDGSNFTLKIRSTKLEDSAMYFCASRAGGQLNQPQHFGDGTRLSIL.

This clone was recorded a few times. The gene calls are TRBV28 and TRBJ2-7, with TRBD1 as a possible D gene (5 bases). V lost 6 bases and J lost 3, with 24 bases in between. The CDR3 has 17 residues. CDR1 is MDHEN and CDR2 is SYDVKM in the germline V gene. This CDR3 is CASSPPADSVRGYEQYF. The CDR3 DNA reads TGTGCCAGCAGCCCACCCGCCGACAGCGTTCGTGGCTACGAGCAGTACTTC.

Here the CDR3 reads CASSLWRNTEAFF. The CDR3 DNA is TGTGCCAGCAGTTTATGGAGGAACACTGAAGCTTTCTTT. The gene calls are TRBV27 and TRBJ1-1; no reliable D call. Germline V gene sequence: CDR1 MNHEY, CDR2 SMNVEV (reference sequence). The CDR3 has 13 residues. V shed 1 base and J shed 1 base, with 4 bases lying between them.

The genes are TRBV10-3 and TRBJ2-5; TRBD2 might be the D (6 bases). CDR1 is ENHRY and CDR2 is SYGVKD in the germline V gene. Trimming took off 2 bases at V and 4 bases at J, with 17 bases between the two ends. CDR3 length: 16 amino acids. Written as DNA, the CDR3 is TGTGCCATCAGTGAGGTGCGGGACCCCAAAGGAGAGACCCAGTACTTC. Translated, it gives CAISEVRDPKGETQYF.

CDR3 sequence reads: CAWGQDPSSYEQYF. Here the CDR3 DNA reads TGTGCCTGGGGACAGGACCCGAGCTCCTACGAGCAGTACTTC. This chain joins TRBV30 and TRBJ2-7; 7 nucleotides line up with TRBD1. Germline values: CDR1 GTSNPN, CDR2 SVGIG (reference sequence). With V trimmed by 5 bases and J by 0 bases, 7 bases remained unmatched. CDR3 size: 14 residues.

V usage is TRBV6-5 and J usage is TRBJ2-2; 7 bases agree with TRBD1. CDR1 is MNHEY and CDR2 is SVGAGI in the germline V gene. CDR3 length: 15 amino acids. The V and J ends lost 6 bases and 4 bases, in that order; junction bases with no gene match: 8. The CDR3 nucleotides are TGTGCCAGCAGCACAGGGGTTGGAATCACCGGGGAGCTGTTTTTT. Translated, it gives CASSTGVGITGELFF.

The chain employs TRBV10-1 and TRBJ1-1; tentatively, D is TRBD1 (5 bases). The CDR3 sequence is 15 residues long. The V end was cut by 3 bases, the J end by 4 bases, with 15 bases between. Germline lookup yields CDR1 WNHNN and CDR2 SYGVQD (reference sequence). The CDR3 sequence: CASSDGSGIVTEAFF. In nucleotides, the CDR3 is TGCGCCAGCAGTGACGGCTCAGGGATCGTCACTGAAGCTTTCTTT.

This chain links TRBV5-1 with TRBJ1-2, with TRBD1 as a possible D gene (5 bases). Germline values: CDR1 SGHRS, CDR2 YFSETQ. CDR3 length: 14 amino acids. Trimming stripped 0 bases from V and 8 bases from J, with 14 bases between. Here the CDR3 DNA reads TGCGCCAGCAGCTTGGAGGGGATAGGAAGCGGCTACACCTTC. Residues: CASSLEGIGSGYTF.

The chain has TRBV2 and TRBJ1-1, with 10 nucleotides matching TRBD1. The CDR3 totals 13 residues. V lost 6 bases, J lost 4 bases, and 2 bases stayed unmatched. Germline V CDR1 and CDR2: SNHLY, FYNNEI. The CDR3 DNA is TGTGCCAGCAGCGGACAGGGGGTCACTGAAGCTTTCTTT. This codes for CASSGQGVTEAFF.

The gene calls are TRBV6-6 and TRBJ2-2; 7 bases match TRBD1. The length of the CDR3 is 16 residues. V trimming: 4 bases; J trimming: 6 bases; junction bases outside the gene matches: 11. Germline V gene sequence: CDR1 MNHNY, CDR2 SVGAGI (reference sequence). This CDR3 is CASSSPTQGVAGELFF. The CDR3 region has the DNA TGTGCCAGCAGTTCGCCTACTCAGGGGGTCGCCGGGGAGCTGTTTTTT.

This clone came up once. The chain couples TRBV3-1 (or the pseudogene TRBV3-2) to TRBJ2-1, with 10 positions matching TRBD2. This CDR3 is 16 amino acids long. The V segment lost 2 bases and the J segment 8 bases; nucleotides outside the gene matches: 9. CDR1 LGHDT and CDR2 YNNKEL come from the germline V gene (reference sequence). CDR3 DNA: TGTGCCAGCAGCCAATTAGCTAGCGGGGGTGGTGATGAGCAGTTCTTC. Amino acids: CASSQLASGGGDEQFF.